This TCR beta chain was sequenced for a study of T cell responses to AZD1222 COVID-19 vaccine. The data were produced by immunoSEQ multiplex PCR, yet TCRdb's version contains in-frame clones alone and is incomplete. The data hold some 99,000 clones, with 70% to 90% observed a single time. Looked up from germline, CDR1 is SNHLY and CDR2 is FYNNEI. The CDR3 loop spans 14 amino acids. V dropped 6 bases and J dropped 0 bases, with 11 bases sitting between them. The rearrangement uses TRBV2 and TRBJ1-1; D unresolved. The specimen was peripheral blood, collected 28 days after the second AZD1222 dose. This receptor was obtained from an adult who received the AZD1222 COVID-19 vaccine. The CDR3 loop is CASSASTVNTEAFF. CDR3 in DNA: TGTGCCAGCAGCGCTTCCACGGTGAACACTGAAGCTTTCTTT.